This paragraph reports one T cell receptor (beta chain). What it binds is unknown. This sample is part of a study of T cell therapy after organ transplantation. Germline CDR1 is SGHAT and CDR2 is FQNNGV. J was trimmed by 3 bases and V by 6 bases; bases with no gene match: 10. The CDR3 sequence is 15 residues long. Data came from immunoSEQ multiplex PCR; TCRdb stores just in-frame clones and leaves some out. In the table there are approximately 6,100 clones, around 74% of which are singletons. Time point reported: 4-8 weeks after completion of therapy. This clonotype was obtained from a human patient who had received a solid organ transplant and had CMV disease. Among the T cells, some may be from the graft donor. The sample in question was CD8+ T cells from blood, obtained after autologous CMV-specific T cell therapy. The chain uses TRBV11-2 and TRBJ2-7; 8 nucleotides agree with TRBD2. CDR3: CASRGEASGFYEQYF. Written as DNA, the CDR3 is TGTGCCAGCAGGGGGGAGGCTAGCGGGTTCTACGAGCAGTACTTC. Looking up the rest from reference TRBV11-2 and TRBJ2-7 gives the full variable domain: EAGVAQSPRYKIIEKRQSVAFWCNPISGHATLYWYQQILGQGPKLLIQFQNNGVVDDSQLPKDRFSAERLKGVDSTLKIQPAKLEDSAVYLCASRGEASGFYEQYFGPGTRLTVT.